The 9 T cell receptor beta chains below all came from one sample that was sequenced in a study of spatial heterogeneity in lung cancer. From the 5' RACE reads, TCRdb called clonotypes with MiXCR, one entry per CDR3 protein. The data show roughly 3,500 distinct CDR3 sequences, with 25% to 35% seen just once and 30% to 40% held by the top ten. Specified time point: sample taken at primary tumor resection. In each case, whole RNA from tumor, nontumor lung or frozen PBMC was sequenced unsorted. The source material was PBMCs, sampled at surgery. All receptors come from a female donor with early-stage non-small cell lung cancer.

As regards this clonotype: Since it is a stray read in a library aimed at alpha chains, this beta chain has a size that is not meaningful. The chain couples TRBV12-3 or TRBV12-4 to TRBJ2-2; D is unresolved. Trimming pared 7 bases from V and 3 bases from J, leaving 18 bases between. This CDR3 region has 16 residues. The DNA of the CDR3 is TGTGCCAGCAAAACGACCTCCGTCGTCGACACCGGGGAGCTGTTTTTT. Its protein is CASKTTSVVDTGELFF.

This clonotype has just a few counts. The size of this beta chain means little, since it is a stray read in a library made for alpha chains. This chain links TRBV19 with TRBJ2-2, with TRBD1 as a possible D gene (5 bases). CDR1 and CDR2 from the germline V gene are LNHDA and SQIVND (reference sequence). Trimming pared 3 bases from V and 1 base from J, leaving 6 bases between. The CDR3 contains 14 residues. CDR3 DNA: TGTGCCAGTAGTATGGGGCTGAACACCGGGGAGCTGTTTTTT. This codes for CASSMGLNTGELFF.

With regard to this clonotype: This beta chain was picked up by a library intended for alpha chains and is off target, so its count carries little meaning. This rearrangement joins TRBV27 to TRBJ2-3; 12 bases are shared with TRBD2. The CDR3 has 16 residues. The germline V gene has CDR1 MNHEY and CDR2 SMNVEV (reference sequence). The V gene end was trimmed by 3 bases and the J gene end by 4 bases; junction bases not matched to a gene: 5. The CDR3 DNA is TGTGCCAGCAGTTTCCTAGCGGGAGGGCTTTCAGATACGCAGTATTTT. Translated, it gives CASSFLAGGLSDTQYF.

A note on this clonotype: The library was prepared for alpha chains; this beta chain is a stray read, so its frequency means little. V and J are TRBV18 and TRBJ2-5, with TRBD1 matching over 7 bases. This CDR3 has 16 amino acids. The V and J ends lost 5 bases and 2 bases, in that order; junction bases with no gene match: 11. CDR1 KGHSH and CDR2 LQKENI come from the germline V gene. The CDR3 is CASSSSPGQIQETQYF. In nucleotides, the CDR3 is TGTGCCAGCTCAAGCTCACCGGGACAGATACAAGAGACCCAGTACTTC.

Concerning this clonotype: Since it is a stray read in a library aimed at alpha chains, this beta chain has a size that is not meaningful. The chain joins TRBV4-3 to TRBJ2-3, with a tentative D call TRBD1 (6 bases). The CDR3 has 16 residues. From germline, CDR1 is LGHNA and CDR2 YSLEER. The V end lost 4 bases, the J end lost 6 bases, and 20 bases lay between the germline ends. DNA of the CDR3: TGCGCCAGCAGCCCCGGAGTGAGAGGGGGAGCGGATACGCAGTATTTT. This encodes CASSPGVRGGADTQYF.

Regarding this clonotype: This beta chain came through as a stray read in a library set up for alpha chains, and its size says little. The V gene is TRBV24-1, the J gene TRBJ2-4; no definite D call. The CDR3 is 12 amino acids. The V end lost 0 bases, the J end lost 6 bases, and 2 bases lay between the germline ends. The germline V gene encodes CDR1 KGHDR and CDR2 SFDVKD. Here the CDR3 DNA reads TGTGCCACCAGTGATTTGGGAAACATTCAGTACTTC. Its protein is CATSDLGNIQYF.

In its sample, this clonotype was seen a few times. This beta chain is an unintended read in a library built for alpha chains; its size means little. The chain employs TRBV11-3 and TRBJ2-1; 8 nucleotides agree with TRBD2. Germline V CDR1 and CDR2: SGHNT, YENEEA. With 5 bases clipped from V and 2 bases from J, the junction kept 8 bases outside the gene matches. The CDR3 is 16 residues long. The CDR3 region has the DNA TGTGCCAGCAGCCCCCTTCGCGGGAGGACCTACAATGAGCAGTTCTTC. This sequence encodes CASSPLRGRTYNEQFF.

This clonotype was counted a few times. This beta chain lies outside the target of a library built for alpha chains; its clone size means little. The chain links TRBV7-6 to TRBJ2-5, with no clear D. CDR1 is SGHVS, CDR2 FNYEAQ, per germline. V was pared by 4 bases and J by 5 bases, with 14 bases between. The CDR3 is made up of 14 amino acids. This chain's CDR3 is CASSSQIGRETQYF. As DNA, the CDR3 is TGTGCCAGCAGCTCCCAGATCGGACGGGAGACCCAGTACTTC.

This clonotype came up once. A much more abundant neighbour one base away suggests this may be a read error. Because this beta chain is a stray read in a library intended to capture alpha chains, its abundance should not be given much weight. The chain recombines TRBV6-4 with TRBJ2-2, with unresolved D. Trimming shortened V by 0 bases and J by 2 bases, and 4 bases separated the two germline ends. The CDR3 loop spans 14 amino acids. Per the germline V gene, CDR1 is MRHNA and CDR2 is SNTAGT. In DNA, the CDR3 is TGTGCCAGCAGTGACTCTCAAAACACCGGGGAGCTGTTTTTT. Its translation is CASSDSQNTGELFF.